The TCR beta chain described here comes from a study of shared clonotypes between healthy human individuals (dated by TCRdb to the early 2020s). With regard to the full study: A couple of women and a few men aged 18 to 49 years were included in the cohort. For each donor, CD4 naive and CD4 memory were each given three plates, CD8 naive was given two plates, and CD8 memory was given one plate. The study deeply sequenced blood TCR repertoires of about 5 healthy adults to estimate repertoire size and the extent of clonotype sharing between individuals. Different laboratories and diverse techniques were used to prepare libraries and sequence TCR repertoires, to increase sequencing depth and limit assay-specific biases. Per donor, leukapheresis produced somewhere between about 0.94 and 9.5 billion PBMCs. The research as a whole found: Across a few donors, about 5% of naive CD4, roughly 3.3% of naive CD8, under 2.5% of memory CD4, and under 0.45% of memory CD8 clonotypes were shared. Incomplete sequencing was indicated by rarefaction of sorted-subset datasets, despite the large sequencing depth. Estimated clonotype richness was generally larger for naive than for memory subsets. Based on pairwise subsampling, the degree of clonotype sharing among donors was expected to be affected by sequencing depth. The small number of donors limited the genetic and exposure-history diversity represented. Only blood was sampled, and tissue TCR repertoires likely differ from those in blood. Clonotypes shared by all four sorted-subset donors showed higher generation probabilities than non-shared clonotypes.

The donors were healthy, HIV-negative adults who had no recently reported acute infections or vaccinations. Every donor was a Caucasian adult living in Nashville, Tennessee, USA. CD4+ T cells were enriched by magnetic negative selection; naive cells were then positively selected on CD45RA, and the negative fraction formed the memory subset. Blood was collected by leukapheresis, and PBMCs were isolated by Ficoll-Histopaque density gradient centrifugation and then cryopreserved in liquid nitrogen vapor phase. Analytical flow cytometry was used to check the purity and quantity of each magnetically sorted T cell population. From each sorted fraction, genomic DNA was isolated and quantified by UV absorbance on a Nanodrop 2000c. To note about this clone: It lacks a known antigen. The sample holds no much larger clone one base away, and base qualities are not on file.

TCR CDR3 regions were amplified from genomic DNA by multiplex PCR using the deep immunoSEQ assay. For each cell subset, the extracted genomic DNA was distributed evenly across all wells of several immunoSEQ 96-well plates, and each plate served as one replicate. For sorted subsets, about 200 ng genomic DNA, equal to about 30,000 T cell genomes, was loaded into each replicate PCR. Purified libraries were quantified with a Qubit 3.0 fluorometer, sized on a Bioanalyzer 2100, and re-quantified with the KAPA Library Quantification kit. A separate single-read 150-cycle Illumina NextSeq 550 flow cell was used to sequence each immunoSEQ 96-well plate. The study's own analysis went as follows. Because the immunoSEQ output included only junctional sequences and no quality scores, the filtering could not be the same as the filtering used for full-length reads. To assign V/J genes and CDR3, sequences were annotated against IMGT germline references using PyIR, a Python wrapper for IgBLAST v1.9. Reads were filtered out if the reads had weak V/J assignments (E-value above 1e-6), no CDR3, stop codons, out-of-frame junctions, or ambiguous translated residues. V3J clonotypes were defined as sequences sharing the same inferred V gene, J gene, and CDR3 amino acid sequence. To compute the percentage overlap between repertoires, the number of shared unique clonotypes was divided by the size of the smaller repertoire. Repertoire richness was assessed with RTK rarefaction, the Chao1 estimator, and Recon v2.1 estimates of unobserved clonotypes. Generation probabilities for all TCRbeta clonotypes obtained by the gDNA method from a handful of donors were computed using OLGA. This is the immuneACCESS table as TCRdb keeps it, with only in-frame sequences that have V and J called. A part of the clones is gone; compared with another copy, unresolved V genes explain less than half, and the rest is unexplained. That table gives V, J and clone size, and the DNA gave D and trimming. This sample lists over a million clones; about 80% were detected once. Together, the top ten hold roughly 1.4% of the sample.

The CDR3, cysteine through phenylalanine, is 18 amino acids long. CDR3 DNA only is kept here, 54 bases in frame from base 1. The sequenced material came from memory CD4+ T cells sorted from blood. The cell subset or site label of this sample denotes: CD45RA-negative fraction. The chain is encoded by TRBV21-1 joined to TRBJ1-6; TRBD1 is the table's D call, not checked against the DNA. TRBV21-1 is termed a pseudogene. This TCR came from a man younger than 30 in good health. CDR3 loop: CASSRPGHTLSYNSPLHF. The DNA sequence follows: TGTGCCAGCAGCAGACCGGGACATACCCTCTCCTATAATTCACCCCTCCACTTT.